What follows is one TCR beta chain and its context. This clonotype came up a few times. Its antigen remains undetermined. No qualities accompany the bases; no much larger clone lies one base away. Sequencing instrument: Illumina NovaSeq 6000. Synthesis of TCR cDNA relied on 5'RACE template switching, a step that introduced a universal primer site along with unique molecular identifiers. cDNA synthesis was primed from both the TCR alpha and TCR beta constant segments. Two PCR steps were used to amplify libraries, with sample barcodes and sequencing adapters being added in the second step. Sequencing of the libraries was done on either Illumina HiSeq 2500 (2x100 bp) or NovaSeq (2x150 bp). As for the original processing: MIGEC was used to demultiplex reads and collapse the reads into UMI consensus sequences, and MiXCR was used for V(D)J alignment. Clonotypes responding to the vaccine were identified with edgeR on replicate PBMC samples, with the criteria of FDR below 0.01 and a log2 fold change above 5 up to day 15. CD4 or CD8 identity was assigned to each bulk clonotype according to whether the clonotype was present at higher abundance in the sequenced CD4 repertoire or the sequenced CD8 repertoire. TCRdb redid the processing of the public reads, applying fastp at Q25 and MiXCR, and retained in-frame beta chains. CDR3 protein duplicates are merged, each entry listing the most common genes and DNA. The V and J calls reflect TCRdb's pipeline rather than the authors' work. Present in this sample are 280,000 or so distinct CDR3 sequences, 7.5% to 9% of which were seen just once. The ten largest clones capture about 3.7% of the sample.

This record belongs to a study of T cells after yellow fever vaccination (dated by TCRdb to 2018 to 2020). Study-level background: The SMART-Seq v4 Ultra Low Input RNA kit was used to prepare libraries from fractions with low cell numbers. To track T-cell clones before and after primary and booster YFV17D yellow fever vaccination, bulk TCR alpha and beta repertoires were sequenced longitudinally. Two healthy male donors made up the cohort, one aged 18 to 29 years and the other aged 30 to 40 years. Bulk PBMC replicates and cell subsets were isolated from blood drawn at multiple timepoints before and after both primary and secondary immunization.

There are 15 amino acids in the CDR3, from cysteine to phenylalanine inclusive. This entry keeps only the CDR3 DNA: 45 bases, framed from base 1. For CDR1 and CDR2, the germline V gene (reference sequence) lists SEHNR and FQNEAQ. V was cut back by 4 bases and J by 3 bases, leaving a gap of 10 bases between them. What the work shows at the level of the full study, not this receptor alone: Compared with the primary T-cell response, the secondary T-cell response was weaker but faster, peaking on day 5 rather than day 15. Computational filtering was needed because FACS-sorted repertoires could contain abundant contaminating clonotypes from the bulk population. After the booster, most clones that had expanded after primary vaccination were detected again (about 95% of CD4 and about 88% of CD8), suggesting broad maintenance of memory. The study included only two donors, which limits how far the findings can be generalized. A small fraction of clonotypes showed up in both the CD4 and CD8 compartments, probably as a result of convergent recombination.

The treatment or condition label here, explained by the study, means: live attenuated yellow fever vaccine strain. A standard Ficoll-Paque protocol was used to isolate PBMCs from peripheral blood. Dynabeads CD4 and CD8 positive selection kits were used to isolate CD4 and CD8 T-cell fractions. TriZol was used to extract RNA from bulk PBMCs, CD4 and CD8 fractions, and dextramer-positive and dextramer-negative fractions. The material was CD4+ T cells sorted from PBMCs, obtained 5 days after the yellow fever booster vaccination. The V gene is TRBV7-9 and the J gene is TRBJ1-6, with a tentative D gene TRBD1 over 6 matching bases. This receptor was identified in a man aged 18 to 29 who received the YFV17D yellow fever vaccine. The CDR3 protein is CASSSTGHYNSPLHF. The nucleotide sequence is given as TGTGCCAGCAGCTCGACGGGACACTATAATTCACCCCTCCACTTT.